This is a list of T cell receptor beta chains from one sample in a study of T cells in Graves' hyperthyroidism and ophthalmopathy. TCRdb analysed the multiplex PCR reads with MiXCR anew, one entry per CDR3 protein. In the table there are nearly 600,000 distinct CDR3 sequences, about 15% of which are singletons. The sample taken for sequencing was blood. The receptor source for this set is a woman in her 30s with Graves' hyperthyroidism that later progressed to Graves' ophthalmopathy. The CDR3 runs from the conserved cysteine through the conserved F or W. Each record gives: V gene, clone size, D gene, J gene, CDR3 DNA, CDR3 protein. A D gene is named only where the DNA matches it firmly. Clone size is not always given. Where it is, it says once, few, many or a class for expanded clones.

TRBV20-1	few	-	TRBJ2-2	TGCAGTGCTAGTTCGGACAGGAACACCGGGGAGCTGTTTTTT	CSASSDRNTGELFF
TRBV10-3	few	-	TRBJ2-2	TGTGCCACCCTTCCGGCCCAAAACACCGGGGAGCTGTTTTTT	CATLPAQNTGELFF
TRBV19	many	-	TRBJ1-6	TGTGCCACCAGGTACGAGGGGAACTCACCCCTCCACTTT	CATRYEGNSPLHF
TRBV4-1	few	-	TRBJ2-7	TGCGCCAGCAGCCAAGGTCAGTTGCACTCCTACGAGCAGTACTTC	CASSQGQLHSYEQYF
TRBV7-9	many	-	TRBJ2-1	TGTGCCAGCAGCTTAGATGGTGAGCAGTTCTTC	CASSLDGEQFF
TRBV20-1	-	-	TRBJ1-2	TGCAGTGCTAGAGAACCCCGGGCCTTCACTAACTATGGCTACACCTTC	CSAREPRAFTNYGYTF
TRBV7-2	many	TRBD2	TRBJ2-3	TGTGCCAGCAGCCCACCTAGCGGGAGTGGCACGCAGTATTTT	CASSPPSGSGTQYF
TRBV11-1	many	-	TRBJ2-3	TGTGCCAGCAGCTTGGCTAGGGATGAGGCAGATACGCAGTATTTT	CASSLARDEADTQYF
TRBV4-2	-	-	TRBJ2-1	TGTGCCAGCAGCCCGTTATCGGACAGTACCTCCTACAATGAGCAGTTCTTC	CASSPLSDSTSYNEQFF
TRBV20-1	few	-	TRBJ2-7	TGCAGTGCCCGCCACAGGGAGGTCCACGAGCAGTACTTC	CSARHREVHEQYF
TRBV19	-	TRBD1	TRBJ1-1	TGTGCCAGTAGTATAGAAGGGGGTTGGACAGGGCGAACTGAAGCTTTCTTT	CASSIEGGWTGRTEAFF
TRBV7-2	many	TRBD2	TRBJ2-7	TGTGCCAGCAGCCGGGAGGCTAGCGGCTCCTACGAGCAGTACTTC	CASSREASGSYEQYF